A selection of T cell receptor beta chains follows, all from one sample in a study of cytomegalovirus exposure and HLA in healthy donors. Some clones are missing from TCRdb's copy, which holds only in-frame ones; the method was immunoSEQ multiplex PCR. The sample lists under 300,000 clones; 90% were seen once. What was sequenced was PBMCs. These receptors were obtained from a woman in her late teens or twenties in good health and CMV-seronegative. The CDR3 runs from the conserved cysteine through the conserved F or W. D genes are given only for firm matches. Part of the rows lack a size; the others show once, few, many or a class for expanded clones.

>NA|TRBJ2-3|TRBD1|TRBV19
TGTGCCAGTAGTACGGAGGGGACAGGTGTAGATACGCAGTATTTT
CASSTEGTGVDTQYF
>NA|TRBJ1-5|TRBD1|TRBV2
TGTGCCAGCAGTGAAGCAAGGACAGGGAATCAGCCCCAGCATTTT
CASSEARTGNQPQHF
>NA|TRBJ1-2|TRBD1|TRBV2
TGTGCCAGCTCTAACAGGGGGAATAACTATGGCTACACCTTC
CASSNRGNNYGYTF
>NA|TRBJ1-1|NA|TRBV4-1
TGCGCCAGCAGCCAAGGTAGGTTGAGAAGCCCCAGGGCTGAAGCTTTCTTT
CASSQGRLRSPRAEAFF
>NA|TRBJ1-1|TRBD1|TRBV10-3
TGTGCCATCAGATCGCCGGACAGGGTGTACACTGAAGCTTTCTTT
CAIRSPDRVYTEAFF
>NA|TRBJ1-1|NA|TRBV5-1
TGCGCCAGCAGCTACGACAGTGTGAACACTGAAGCTTTCTTT
CASSYDSVNTEAFF
>NA|TRBJ1-1|TRBD1|TRBV19
TGTGCCAGTAGTATAGGGATGGGACAGCTGAACACTGAAGCTTTCTTT
CASSIGMGQLNTEAFF
>NA|TRBJ2-3|NA|TRBV2
TGTGCCAGCAGTGTGCAGGGAACGACCACAGATACGCAGTATTTT
CASSVQGTTTDTQYF
>NA|TRBJ2-3|TRBD2|TRBV9
TGTGCCAGCAGCGTATTCCCGGTTGCGGGGGGCCCCCCTGGCACAGATACGCAGTATTTT
CASSVFPVAGGPPGTDTQYF
>NA|TRBJ1-2|TRBD1|TRBV6-5
TGTGCCAGCAGTTACGGACAGGGAGCTAACTATGGCTACACCTTC
CASSYGQGANYGYTF
>NA|TRBJ1-1|TRBD1|TRBV9
TGTGCCAGCAGCGTTGGAGGGGGCCCCATGAACACTGAAGCTTTCTTT
CASSVGGGPMNTEAFF
>NA|TRBJ2-7|TRBD2|TRBV7-8
TGTGCCAGCAGATCCTCCCTAGCGGGGGCTCAAATCTACGAGCAGTACTTC
CASRSSLAGAQIYEQYF
>NA|TRBJ1-2|NA|TRBV19
TGTGCCAGTTCGGGGTATGGCTACACCTTC
CASSGYGYTF
>NA|TRBJ2-1|NA|TRBV18
TGTGCCAGCTCAGTATACCAGGGAATTGGTCCCTACAATGAGCAGTTCTTC
CASSVYQGIGPYNEQFF
>few|TRBJ1-1|NA|TRBV10-1
TGCGCCAGCAGTGAGGAGGGGGACATGAACACTGAAGCTTTCTTT
CASSEEGDMNTEAFF
>NA|TRBJ2-7|TRBD1|TRBV10-3
TGTGCCACCGGAACCGGGACAGGGACCTACGAGCAGTACTTC
CATGTGTGTYEQYF
>NA|TRBJ2-3|NA|TRBV11-1
TGTGCCAGCAGCTTAGGGCCAGCGGGCACAGATACGCAGTATTTT
CASSLGPAGTDTQYF
>NA|TRBJ2-5|NA|TRBV5-4
TGTGCCAGCAGCTTGCCGGGGGGCATAGAGACCCAGTACTTC
CASSLPGGIETQYF
>NA|TRBJ1-2|NA|TRBV5-1
TGCGCCAGCAGCTTGTACGGCAGGGGACTAAATAACTATGGCTACACCTTC
CASSLYGRGLNNYGYTF
>NA|TRBJ2-3|NA|TRBV25-1
TGTGCCAGCAGCAGCTCACCAGGGGCTTCTAGCACAGATACGCAGTATTTT
CASSSSPGASSTDTQYF
>NA|TRBJ1-6|NA|TRBV7-9
TGTGCCAGCAGCTTAACCCAGGGGCATAATTCACCCCTCCACTTT
CASSLTQGHNSPLHF
>NA|TRBJ2-7|TRBD2|TRBV18
TGTGCCAGCTCCTATACGGTTGGTAGCGGGGGTTACGAGCAGTACTTC
CASSYTVGSGGYEQYF